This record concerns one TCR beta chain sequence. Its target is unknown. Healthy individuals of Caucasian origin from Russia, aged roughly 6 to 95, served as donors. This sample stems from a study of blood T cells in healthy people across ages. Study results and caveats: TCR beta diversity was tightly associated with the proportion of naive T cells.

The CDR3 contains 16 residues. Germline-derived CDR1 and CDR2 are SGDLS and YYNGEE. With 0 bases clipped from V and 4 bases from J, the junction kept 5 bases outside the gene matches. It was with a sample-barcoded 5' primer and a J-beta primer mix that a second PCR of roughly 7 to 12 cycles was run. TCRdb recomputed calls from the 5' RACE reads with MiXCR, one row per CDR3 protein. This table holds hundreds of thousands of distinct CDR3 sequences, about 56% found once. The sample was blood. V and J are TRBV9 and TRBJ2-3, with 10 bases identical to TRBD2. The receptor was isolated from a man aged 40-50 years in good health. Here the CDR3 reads CASSVASGGLADTQYF. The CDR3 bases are TGTGCCAGCAGCGTAGCTAGCGGGGGTCTCGCAGATACGCAGTATTTT. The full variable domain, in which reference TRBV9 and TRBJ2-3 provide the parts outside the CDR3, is DSGVTQTPKHLITATGQRVTLRCSPRSGDLSVYWYQQSLDQGLQFLIQYYNGEERAKGNILERFSAQQFPDLHSELNLSSLELGDSALYFCASSVASGGLADTQYFGPGTRLTVL.